Below, one TCR beta chain is given with its context. Those who participated ranged in age from roughly 18 to 90 years and resided in about two dozen US areas. This sample is part of a study of blood T cell repertoires in COVID-19. Study as a whole: Material from acute and convalescent COVID-19 was sourced from the United States, Italy and Spain. PBMCs, B-cell-depleted T cells, or T cells provided the cDNA or gDNA that made up the material.

Looked up from germline, CDR1 is SGDLS and CDR2 is YYNGEE. The CDR3 spans 14 residues. V lost 4 bases, J lost 4 bases, and 12 bases lay in between. Methods used by the authors: Estimated nucleated cell counts came from reference gene primer amplification. Profiled with immunoSEQ multiplex PCR; TCRdb holds only in-frame clones, not every one. Clone size and V and J calls were adopted from that table, with D and trimming inferred from the DNA. The sample includes about 210,000 clones, over 75% of them seen just once. This sequence originates from a man aged 30-40 years with acute COVID-19. The V call is TRBV9, the J call TRBJ1-5, with a weak D call TRBD1 (5 bases). The sequencing input was PBMCs or T cells enriched from blood (not recorded which). CDR3 amino acids: CASSPGEPNQPQHF. The DNA of the CDR3 is TGTGCCAGCAGCCCGGGGGAGCCAAATCAGCCCCAGCATTTT.